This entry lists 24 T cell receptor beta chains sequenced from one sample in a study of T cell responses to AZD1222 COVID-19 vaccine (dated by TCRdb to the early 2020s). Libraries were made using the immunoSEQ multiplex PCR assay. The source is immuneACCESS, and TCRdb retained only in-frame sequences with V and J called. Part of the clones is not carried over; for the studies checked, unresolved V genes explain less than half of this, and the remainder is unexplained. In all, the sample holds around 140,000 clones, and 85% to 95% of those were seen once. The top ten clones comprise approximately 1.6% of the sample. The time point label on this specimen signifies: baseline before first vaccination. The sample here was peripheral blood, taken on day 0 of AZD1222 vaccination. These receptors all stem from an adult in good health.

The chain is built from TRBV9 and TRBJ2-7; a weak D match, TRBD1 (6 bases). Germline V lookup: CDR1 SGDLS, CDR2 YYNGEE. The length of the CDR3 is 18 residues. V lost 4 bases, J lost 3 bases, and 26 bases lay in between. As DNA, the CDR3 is TGTGCCAGCAGCTCTATCTCTCAGGGGAATCTATATGGCTACGAGCAGTACTTC. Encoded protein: CASSSISQGNLYGYEQYF.

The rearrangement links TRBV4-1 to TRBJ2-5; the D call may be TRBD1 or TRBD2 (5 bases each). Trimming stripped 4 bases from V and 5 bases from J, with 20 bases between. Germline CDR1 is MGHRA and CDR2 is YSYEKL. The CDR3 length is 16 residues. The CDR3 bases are TGCGCCAGCAGCCCATCGCCCCCGGGGCCTGTGGAGACCCAGTACTTC. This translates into CASSPSPPGPVETQYF.

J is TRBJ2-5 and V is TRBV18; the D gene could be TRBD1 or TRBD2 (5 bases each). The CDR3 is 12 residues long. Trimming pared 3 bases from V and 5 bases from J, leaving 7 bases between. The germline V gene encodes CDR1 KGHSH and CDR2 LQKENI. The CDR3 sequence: CASSPGEETQYF. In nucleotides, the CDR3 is TGTGCCAGCTCACCGGGGGAGGAGACCCAGTACTTC.

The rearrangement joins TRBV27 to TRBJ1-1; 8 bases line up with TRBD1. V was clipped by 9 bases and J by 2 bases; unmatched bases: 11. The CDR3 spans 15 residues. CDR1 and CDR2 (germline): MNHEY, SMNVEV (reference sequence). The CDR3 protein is CASKFMGTGNTEAFF. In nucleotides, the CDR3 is TGTGCCAGTAAGTTTATGGGGACAGGTAACACTGAAGCTTTCTTT.

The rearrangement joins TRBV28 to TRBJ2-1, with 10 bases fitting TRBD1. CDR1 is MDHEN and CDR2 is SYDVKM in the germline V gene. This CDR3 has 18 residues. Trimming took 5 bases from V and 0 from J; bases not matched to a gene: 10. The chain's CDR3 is CASSTGTGASSSYNEQFF. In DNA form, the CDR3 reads TGTGCCAGCAGTACCGGGACAGGGGCCTCCTCCTCCTACAATGAGCAGTTCTTC.

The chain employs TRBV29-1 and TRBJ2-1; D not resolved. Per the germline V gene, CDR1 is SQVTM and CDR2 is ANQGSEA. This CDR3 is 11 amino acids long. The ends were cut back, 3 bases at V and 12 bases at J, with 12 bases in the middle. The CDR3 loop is CSVDLLLGQFF. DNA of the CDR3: TGCAGCGTTGACTTGCTATTGGGGCAGTTCTTC.

The CDR3 reads CASSSPGQGNYGYTF. CDR3 in DNA: TGTGCCAGCAGCTCCCCGGGACAGGGGAACTATGGCTACACCTTC. V usage is TRBV11-1 and J usage is TRBJ1-2; 10 positions match TRBD1. Trimming at V came to 4 bases and at J to 2 bases, leaving 4 bases not matched to a gene. CDR3 size: 15 residues. Germline V gene data show CDR1 as SGHAT and CDR2 as FQDESV (reference sequence).

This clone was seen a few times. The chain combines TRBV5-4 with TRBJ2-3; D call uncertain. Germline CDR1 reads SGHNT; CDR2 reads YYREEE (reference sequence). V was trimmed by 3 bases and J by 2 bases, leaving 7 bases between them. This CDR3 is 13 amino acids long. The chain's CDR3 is CASSSSPTDTQYF. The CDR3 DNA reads TGTGCCAGCAGCTCCTCCCCCACAGATACGCAGTATTTT. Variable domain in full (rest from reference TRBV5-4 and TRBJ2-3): ETGVTQSPTHLIKTRGQQVTLRCSSQSGHNTVSWYQQALGQGPQFIFQYYREEENGRGNFPPRFSGLQFPNYSSELNVNALELDDSALYLCASSSSPTDTQYFGPGTRLTVL.

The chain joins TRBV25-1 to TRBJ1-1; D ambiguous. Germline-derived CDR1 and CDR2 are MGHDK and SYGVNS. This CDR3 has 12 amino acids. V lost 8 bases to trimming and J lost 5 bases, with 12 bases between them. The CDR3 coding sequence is TGTGCCAGCGGTCTTAGTGGGACTGAAGCTTTCTTT. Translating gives CASGLSGTEAFF.

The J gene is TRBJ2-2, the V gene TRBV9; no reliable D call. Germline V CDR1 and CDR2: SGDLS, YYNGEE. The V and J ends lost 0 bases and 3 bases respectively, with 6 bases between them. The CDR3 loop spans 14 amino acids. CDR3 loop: CASSVAGYTGELFF. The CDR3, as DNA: TGTGCCAGCAGCGTAGCCGGGTACACCGGGGAGCTGTTTTTT.

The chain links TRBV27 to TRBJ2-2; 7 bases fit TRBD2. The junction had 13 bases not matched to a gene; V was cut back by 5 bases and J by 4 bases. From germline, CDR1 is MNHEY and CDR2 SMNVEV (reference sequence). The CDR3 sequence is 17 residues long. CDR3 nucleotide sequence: TGTGCCAGCAGTAAGGAGCGGGAAGGGGATCGCACCGGGGAGCTGTTTTTT. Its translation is CASSKEREGDRTGELFF.

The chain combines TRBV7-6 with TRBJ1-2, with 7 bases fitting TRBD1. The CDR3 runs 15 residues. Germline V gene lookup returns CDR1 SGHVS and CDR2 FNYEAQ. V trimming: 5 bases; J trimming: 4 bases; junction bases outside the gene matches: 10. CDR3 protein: CASSTNRGGGYGYTF. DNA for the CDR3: TGTGCCAGCAGCACGAACAGGGGAGGAGGCTATGGCTACACCTTC.

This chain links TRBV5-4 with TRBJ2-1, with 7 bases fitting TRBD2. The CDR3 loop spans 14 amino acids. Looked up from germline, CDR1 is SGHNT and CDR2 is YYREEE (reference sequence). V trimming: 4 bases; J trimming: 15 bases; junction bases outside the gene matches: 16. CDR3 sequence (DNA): TGTGCCAGCAGCCAGGGAGGACCGGGCGGGGAGGGGTTCTTC. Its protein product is CASSQGGPGGEGFF.

CDR3 protein: CASSRLGGQGTRSGNTIYF. Written as DNA, the CDR3 is TGTGCCAGCAGCCGACTTGGGGGACAGGGGACCCGCTCTGGAAACACCATATATTTT. This rearrangement joins TRBV5-4 to TRBJ1-3; 10 nucleotides line up with TRBD1. Germline CDR1 and CDR2: SGHNT and YYREEE (reference sequence). V lost 4 bases to trimming and J lost 0 bases; unmatched junction nucleotides: 13. The CDR3 loop spans 19 amino acids.

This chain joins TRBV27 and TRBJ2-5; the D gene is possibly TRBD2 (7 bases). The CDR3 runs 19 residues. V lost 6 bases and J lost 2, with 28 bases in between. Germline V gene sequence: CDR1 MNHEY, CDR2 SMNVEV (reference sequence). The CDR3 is CASSPRGGRGYGPQETQYF. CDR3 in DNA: TGTGCCAGCAGCCCTAGGGGGGGTAGGGGTTATGGGCCTCAAGAGACCCAGTACTTC.

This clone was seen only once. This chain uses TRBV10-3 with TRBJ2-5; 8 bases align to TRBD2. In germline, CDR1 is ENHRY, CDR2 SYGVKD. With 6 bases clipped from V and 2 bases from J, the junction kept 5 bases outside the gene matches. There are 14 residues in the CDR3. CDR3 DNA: TGTGCCATCAGGGAAGCGGGAGCGCAAGAGACCCAGTACTTC. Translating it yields CAIREAGAQETQYF.

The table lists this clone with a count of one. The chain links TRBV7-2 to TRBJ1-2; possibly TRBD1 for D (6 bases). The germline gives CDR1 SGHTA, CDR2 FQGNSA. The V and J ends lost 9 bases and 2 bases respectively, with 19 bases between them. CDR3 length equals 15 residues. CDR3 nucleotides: TGTGCCAGTGGCATACCACAGGGATCCAACTATGGCTACACCTTC. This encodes CASGIPQGSNYGYTF.

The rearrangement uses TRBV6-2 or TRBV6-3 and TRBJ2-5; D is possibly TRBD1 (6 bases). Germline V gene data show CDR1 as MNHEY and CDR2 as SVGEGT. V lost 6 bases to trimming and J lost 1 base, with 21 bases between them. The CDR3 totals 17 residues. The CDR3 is CASSQGNRRPSQETQYF. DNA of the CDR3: TGTGCCAGCAGCCAGGGGAACAGGAGACCGTCCCAAGAGACCCAGTACTTC.

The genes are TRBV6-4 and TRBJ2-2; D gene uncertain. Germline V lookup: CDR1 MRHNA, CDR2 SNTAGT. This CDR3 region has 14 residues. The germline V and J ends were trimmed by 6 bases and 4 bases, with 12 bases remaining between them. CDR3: CASSPTSGTGELFF. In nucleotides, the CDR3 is TGTGCCAGCAGCCCTACCTCGGGCACCGGGGAGCTGTTTTTT.

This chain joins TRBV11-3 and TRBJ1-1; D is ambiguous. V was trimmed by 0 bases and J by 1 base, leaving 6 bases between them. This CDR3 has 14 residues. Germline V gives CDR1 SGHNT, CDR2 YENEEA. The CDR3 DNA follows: TGTGCCAGCAGCTTAGATGGGCAGAACACTGAAGCTTTCTTT. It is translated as CASSLDGQNTEAFF.

The CDR3 reads CASSSPFGAGVGEKLFF. Here the CDR3 DNA reads TGTGCCAGCAGTTCCCCCTTTGGAGCAGGGGTGGGTGAAAAACTGTTTTTT. The chain recombines TRBV28 with TRBJ1-4, with D possibly being TRBD1 (6 bases). Germline values: CDR1 MDHEN, CDR2 SYDVKM. Trimming shortened V by 4 bases and J by 7 bases, and 22 bases separated the two germline ends. This CDR3 has 17 amino acids.

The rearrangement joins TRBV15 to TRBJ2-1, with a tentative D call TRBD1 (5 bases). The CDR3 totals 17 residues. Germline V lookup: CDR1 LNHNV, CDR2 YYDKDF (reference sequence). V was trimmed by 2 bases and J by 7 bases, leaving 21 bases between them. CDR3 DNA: TGTGCCACCAGCAGACCCTCCGGTGGGGCCCTTCTTAATGAGCAGTTCTTC. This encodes CATSRPSGGALLNEQFF.

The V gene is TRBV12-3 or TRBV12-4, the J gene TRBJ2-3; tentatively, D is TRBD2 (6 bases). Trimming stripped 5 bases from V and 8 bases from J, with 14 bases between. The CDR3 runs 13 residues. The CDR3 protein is CASSPNLGGTQYF. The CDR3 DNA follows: TGTGCCAGCAGTCCGAACCTGGGAGGTACGCAGTATTTT.

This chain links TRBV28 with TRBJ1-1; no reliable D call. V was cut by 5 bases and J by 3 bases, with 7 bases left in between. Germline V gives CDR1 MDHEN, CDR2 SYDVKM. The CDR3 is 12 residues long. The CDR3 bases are TGTGCCAGCAGTGCGGCTCACACTGAAGCTTTCTTT. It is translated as CASSAAHTEAFF.